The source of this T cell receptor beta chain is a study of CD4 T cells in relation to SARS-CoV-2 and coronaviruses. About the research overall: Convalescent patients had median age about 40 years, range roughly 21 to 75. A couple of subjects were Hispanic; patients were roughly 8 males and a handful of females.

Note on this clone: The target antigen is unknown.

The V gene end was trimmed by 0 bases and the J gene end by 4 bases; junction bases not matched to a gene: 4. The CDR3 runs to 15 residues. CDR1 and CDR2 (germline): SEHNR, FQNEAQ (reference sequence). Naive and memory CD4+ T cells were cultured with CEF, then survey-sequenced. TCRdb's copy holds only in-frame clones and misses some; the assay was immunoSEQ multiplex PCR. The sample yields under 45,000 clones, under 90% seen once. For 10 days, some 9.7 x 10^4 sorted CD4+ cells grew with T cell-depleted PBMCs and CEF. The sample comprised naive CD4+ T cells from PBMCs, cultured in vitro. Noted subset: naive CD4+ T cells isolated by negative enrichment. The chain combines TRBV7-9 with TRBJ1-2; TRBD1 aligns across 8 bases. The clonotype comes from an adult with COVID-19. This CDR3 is CASSLAQGDLYGYTF. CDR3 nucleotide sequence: TGTGCCAGCAGCTTAGCACAGGGGGACCTCTATGGCTACACCTTC.